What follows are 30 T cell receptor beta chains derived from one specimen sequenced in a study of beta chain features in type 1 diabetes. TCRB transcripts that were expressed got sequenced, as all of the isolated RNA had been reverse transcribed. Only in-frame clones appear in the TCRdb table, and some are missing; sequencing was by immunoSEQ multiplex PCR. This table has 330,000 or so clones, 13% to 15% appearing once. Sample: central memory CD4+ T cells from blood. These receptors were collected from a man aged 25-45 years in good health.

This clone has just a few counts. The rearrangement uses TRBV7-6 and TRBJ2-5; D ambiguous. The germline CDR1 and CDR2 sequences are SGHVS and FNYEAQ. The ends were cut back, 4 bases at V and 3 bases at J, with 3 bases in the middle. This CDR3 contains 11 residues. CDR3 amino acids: CASSSEETQYF. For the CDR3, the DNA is TGTGCCAGCAGCTCAGAAGAGACCCAGTACTTC.

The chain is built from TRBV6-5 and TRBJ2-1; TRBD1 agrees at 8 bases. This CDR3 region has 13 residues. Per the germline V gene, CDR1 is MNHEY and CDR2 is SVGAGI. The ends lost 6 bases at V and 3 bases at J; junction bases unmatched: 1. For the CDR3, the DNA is TGTGCCAGCAGAGGGACAGGCTACAATGAGCAGTTCTTC. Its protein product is CASRGTGYNEQFF.

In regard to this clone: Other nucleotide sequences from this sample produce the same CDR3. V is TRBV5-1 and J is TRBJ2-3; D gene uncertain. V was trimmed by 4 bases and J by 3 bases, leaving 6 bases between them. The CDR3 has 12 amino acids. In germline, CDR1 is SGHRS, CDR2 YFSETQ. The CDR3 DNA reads TGCGCCAGCAGCGCAAGTACAGATACGCAGTATTTT. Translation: CASSASTDTQYF. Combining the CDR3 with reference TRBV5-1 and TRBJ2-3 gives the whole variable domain KAGVTQTPRYLIKTRGQQVTLSCSPISGHRSVSWYQQTPGQGLQFLFEYFSETQRNKGNFPGRFSGRQFSNSRSEMNVSTLELGDSALYLCASSASTDTQYFGPGTRLTVL.

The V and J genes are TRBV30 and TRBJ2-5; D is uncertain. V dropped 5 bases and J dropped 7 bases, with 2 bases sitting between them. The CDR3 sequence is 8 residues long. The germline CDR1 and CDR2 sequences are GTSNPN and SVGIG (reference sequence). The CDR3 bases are TGTGCCTGGGGGACCCAGTACTTC. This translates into CAWGTQYF.

CDR3 sequence reads: CASSATHTYEQYV. As DNA, the CDR3 is TGTGCCAGCAGTGCCACACATACCTACGAGCAGTACGTC. The chain links TRBV6-6 to TRBJ2-7; D is undetermined. Trimming took off 5 bases at V and 2 bases at J, with 10 bases between the two ends. CDR3 length equals 13 residues. Germline-derived CDR1 and CDR2 are MNHNY and SVGAGI (reference sequence).

The DNA for the CDR3 is TGTGCCAGCAGTTTCAACAGGGTCTCCTATAATTCACCCCTCCACTTT. It encodes CASSFNRVSYNSPLHF. V is TRBV27 and J is TRBJ1-6, with a weak D call TRBD1 (6 bases). Germline CDR1 MNHEY, CDR2 SMNVEV (reference sequence). V was cut by 3 bases and J by 0 bases, with 9 bases left in between. The CDR3 totals 16 residues.

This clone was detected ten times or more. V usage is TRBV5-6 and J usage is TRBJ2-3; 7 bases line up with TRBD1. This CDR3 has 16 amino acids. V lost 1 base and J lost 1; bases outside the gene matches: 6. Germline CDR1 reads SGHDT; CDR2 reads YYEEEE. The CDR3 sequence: CASSLRRQGGTDTQYF. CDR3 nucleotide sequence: TGTGCCAGCAGCTTGCGTAGACAGGGAGGCACAGATACGCAGTATTTT.

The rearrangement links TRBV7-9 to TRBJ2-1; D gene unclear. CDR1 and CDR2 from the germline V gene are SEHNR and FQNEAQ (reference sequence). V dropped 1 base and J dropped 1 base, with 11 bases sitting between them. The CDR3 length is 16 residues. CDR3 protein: CASSLETLVSYNEQFF. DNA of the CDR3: TGTGCCAGCAGCTTAGAAACTCTAGTATCCTACAATGAGCAGTTCTTC.

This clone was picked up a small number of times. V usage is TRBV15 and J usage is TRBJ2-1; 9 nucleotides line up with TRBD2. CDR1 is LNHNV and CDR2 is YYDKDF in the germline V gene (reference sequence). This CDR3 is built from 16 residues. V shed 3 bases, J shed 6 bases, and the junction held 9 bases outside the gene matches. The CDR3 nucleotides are TGTGCCACCAGCAGGCGTACTAGCGGGTGGGCCAATGAGCAGTTCTTC. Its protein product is CATSRRTSGWANEQFF.

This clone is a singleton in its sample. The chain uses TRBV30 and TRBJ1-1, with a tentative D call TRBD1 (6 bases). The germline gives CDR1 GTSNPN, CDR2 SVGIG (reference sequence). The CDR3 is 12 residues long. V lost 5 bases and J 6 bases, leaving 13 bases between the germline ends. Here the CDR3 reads CAWGGEEAEAFF. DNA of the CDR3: TGTGCCTGGGGGGGCGAGGAGGCTGAAGCTTTCTTT.

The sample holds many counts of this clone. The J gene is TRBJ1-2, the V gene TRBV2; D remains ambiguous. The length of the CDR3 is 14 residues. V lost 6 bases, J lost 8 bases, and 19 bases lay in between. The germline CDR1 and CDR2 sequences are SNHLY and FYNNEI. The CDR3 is CASREVASGNGYTF. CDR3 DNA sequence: TGTGCCAGCAGGGAGGTCGCCTCTGGGAACGGCTACACCTTC.

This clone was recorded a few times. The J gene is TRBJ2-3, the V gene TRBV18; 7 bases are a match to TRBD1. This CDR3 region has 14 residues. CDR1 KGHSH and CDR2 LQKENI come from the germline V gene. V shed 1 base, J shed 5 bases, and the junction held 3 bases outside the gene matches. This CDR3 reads CASSPRQGQDTQYF. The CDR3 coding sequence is TGTGCCAGCTCACCACGACAGGGTCAAGATACGCAGTATTTT.

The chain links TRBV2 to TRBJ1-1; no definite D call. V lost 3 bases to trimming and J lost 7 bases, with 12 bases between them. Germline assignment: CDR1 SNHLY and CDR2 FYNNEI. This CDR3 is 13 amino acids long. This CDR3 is CASSDSTDYEAFF. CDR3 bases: TGTGCCAGCAGTGATTCGACCGACTATGAAGCTTTCTTT.

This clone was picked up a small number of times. CDR3 in DNA: TGTGCCAGCAGCTCCATGAAGCGATTGGAGACCCAGTACTTC. This encodes CASSSMKRLETQYF. V is TRBV7-2 and J is TRBJ2-5; D uncertain. The germline V gene encodes CDR1 SGHTA and CDR2 FQGNSA. The CDR3 is 14 residues long. Trimming cost V 4 bases and J 5 bases, with 14 bases left between them.

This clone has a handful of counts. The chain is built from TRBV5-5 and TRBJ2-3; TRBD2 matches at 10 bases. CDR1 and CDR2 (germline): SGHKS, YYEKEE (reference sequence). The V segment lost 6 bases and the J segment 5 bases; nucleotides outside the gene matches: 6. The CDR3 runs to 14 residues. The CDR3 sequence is CASKAGGPQDTQYF. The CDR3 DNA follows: TGTGCCAGCAAAGCGGGAGGGCCTCAAGATACGCAGTATTTT.

The CDR3, as DNA: TGTGCCAGTAGTATAGACCTAGCGAGCTACAATGAGCAGTTCTTC. Residues: CASSIDLASYNEQFF. V gene TRBV19 combines with J gene TRBJ2-1, with a tentative D call TRBD2 (6 bases). From germline, CDR1 is LNHDA and CDR2 SQIVND (reference sequence). Between the trimmed V and J ends, which lost 0 bases and 3 bases, there was a span of 9 bases. This CDR3 region has 15 residues.

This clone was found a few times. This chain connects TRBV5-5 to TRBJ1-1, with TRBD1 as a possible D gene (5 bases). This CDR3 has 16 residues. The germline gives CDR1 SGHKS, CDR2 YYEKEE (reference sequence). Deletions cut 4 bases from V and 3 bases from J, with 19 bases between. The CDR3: CASSPRSVGGDTEAFF. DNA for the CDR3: TGTGCCAGCAGCCCCCGTTCTGTTGGGGGAGACACTGAAGCTTTCTTT.

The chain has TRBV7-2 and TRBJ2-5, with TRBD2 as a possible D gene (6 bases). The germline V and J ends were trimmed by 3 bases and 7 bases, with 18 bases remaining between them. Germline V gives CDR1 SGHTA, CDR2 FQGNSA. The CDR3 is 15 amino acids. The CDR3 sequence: CASSFSSAGGGTQYF. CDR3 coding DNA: TGTGCCAGCAGCTTTTCATCAGCGGGCGGCGGGACCCAGTACTTC.

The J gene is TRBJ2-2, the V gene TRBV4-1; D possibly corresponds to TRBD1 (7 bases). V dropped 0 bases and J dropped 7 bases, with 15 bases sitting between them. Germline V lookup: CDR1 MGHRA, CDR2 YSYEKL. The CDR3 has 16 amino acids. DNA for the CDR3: TGCGCCAGCAGCCAAGATGCGACAGGGAGGATCGGGGAGCTGTTTTTT. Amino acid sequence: CASSQDATGRIGELFF.

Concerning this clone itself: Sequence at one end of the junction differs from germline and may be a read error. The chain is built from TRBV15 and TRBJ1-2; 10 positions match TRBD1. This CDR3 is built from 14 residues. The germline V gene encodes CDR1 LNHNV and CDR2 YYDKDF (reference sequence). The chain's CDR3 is CATSRGGADRGPNF. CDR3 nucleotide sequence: TGTGCCACCAGCAGAGGGGGGGCCGACAGGGGGCCGAACTTC.

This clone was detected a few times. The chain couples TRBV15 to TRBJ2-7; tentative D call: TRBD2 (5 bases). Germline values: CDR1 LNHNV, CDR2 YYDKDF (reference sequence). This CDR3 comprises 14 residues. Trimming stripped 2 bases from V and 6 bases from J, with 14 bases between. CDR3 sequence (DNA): TGTGCCACCAGCAGATCTCACAGCGGCAGCGAGCAGTACGTC. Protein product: CATSRSHSGSEQYV.

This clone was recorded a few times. The CDR3 DNA is TGCGCCAGCAGCCAGACTAGCGGGCGGCTCCAAGAGACCCAGTACTTC. It encodes CASSQTSGRLQETQYF. The chain combines TRBV4-1 with TRBJ2-5; 10 bases align to TRBD2. This CDR3 spans 16 amino acids. Germline trimming cut 3 bases from V and 1 base from J; bases unmatched to any gene: 5. Germline V gene lookup returns CDR1 MGHRA and CDR2 YSYEKL.

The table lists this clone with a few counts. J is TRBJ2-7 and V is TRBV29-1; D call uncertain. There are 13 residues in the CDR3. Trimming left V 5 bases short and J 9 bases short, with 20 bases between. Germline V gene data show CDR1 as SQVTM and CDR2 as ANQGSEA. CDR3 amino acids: CSVLNSDLSVQYF. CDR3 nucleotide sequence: TGCAGCGTTTTGAACTCTGATTTGAGTGTGCAGTACTTC.

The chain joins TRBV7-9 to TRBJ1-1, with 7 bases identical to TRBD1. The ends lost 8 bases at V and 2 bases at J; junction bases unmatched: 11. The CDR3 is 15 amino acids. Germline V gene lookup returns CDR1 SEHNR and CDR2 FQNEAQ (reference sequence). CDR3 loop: CASGVSGGRNTEAFF. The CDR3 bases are TGTGCCAGCGGCGTATCAGGGGGAAGAAACACTGAAGCTTTCTTT.

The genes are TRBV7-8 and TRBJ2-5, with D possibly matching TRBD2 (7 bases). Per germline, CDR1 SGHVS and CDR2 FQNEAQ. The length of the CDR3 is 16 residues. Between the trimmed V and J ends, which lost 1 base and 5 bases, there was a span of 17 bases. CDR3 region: CASSLVVGGGPETQYF. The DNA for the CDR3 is TGTGCCAGCAGCTTAGTAGTAGGGGGGGGCCCCGAGACCCAGTACTTC.

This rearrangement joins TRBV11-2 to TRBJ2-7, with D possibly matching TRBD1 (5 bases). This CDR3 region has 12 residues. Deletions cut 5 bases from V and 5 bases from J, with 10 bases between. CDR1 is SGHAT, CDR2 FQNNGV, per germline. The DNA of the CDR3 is TGTGCCAGCAGCCGTGACAGTAACGAGCAGTACTTC. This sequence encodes CASSRDSNEQYF.

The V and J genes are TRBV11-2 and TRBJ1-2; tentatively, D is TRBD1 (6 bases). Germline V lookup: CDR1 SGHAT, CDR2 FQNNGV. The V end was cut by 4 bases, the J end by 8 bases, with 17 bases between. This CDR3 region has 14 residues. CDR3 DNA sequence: TGTGCCAGCAGCTCCTTTGACAGGTTGGGCGGCTACACCTTC. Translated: CASSSFDRLGGYTF.

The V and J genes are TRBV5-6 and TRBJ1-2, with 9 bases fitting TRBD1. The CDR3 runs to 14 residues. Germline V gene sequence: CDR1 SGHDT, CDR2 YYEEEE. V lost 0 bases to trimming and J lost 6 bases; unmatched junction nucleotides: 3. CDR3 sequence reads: CASSLGDRVNGYTF. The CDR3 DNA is TGTGCCAGCAGCTTGGGGGACAGGGTAAATGGCTACACCTTC.

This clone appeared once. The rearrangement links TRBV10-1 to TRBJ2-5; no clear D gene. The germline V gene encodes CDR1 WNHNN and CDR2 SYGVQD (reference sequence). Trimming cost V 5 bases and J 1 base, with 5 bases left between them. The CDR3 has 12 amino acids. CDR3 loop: CASSPGQETQYF. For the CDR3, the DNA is TGCGCCAGCAGTCCGGGCCAAGAGACCCAGTACTTC.

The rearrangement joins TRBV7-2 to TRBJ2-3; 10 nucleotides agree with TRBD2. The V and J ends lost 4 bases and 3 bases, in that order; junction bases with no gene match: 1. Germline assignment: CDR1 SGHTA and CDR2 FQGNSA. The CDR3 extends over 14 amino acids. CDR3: CASSSGLATDTQYF. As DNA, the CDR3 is TGTGCCAGCAGCTCGGGACTAGCGACAGATACGCAGTATTTT.